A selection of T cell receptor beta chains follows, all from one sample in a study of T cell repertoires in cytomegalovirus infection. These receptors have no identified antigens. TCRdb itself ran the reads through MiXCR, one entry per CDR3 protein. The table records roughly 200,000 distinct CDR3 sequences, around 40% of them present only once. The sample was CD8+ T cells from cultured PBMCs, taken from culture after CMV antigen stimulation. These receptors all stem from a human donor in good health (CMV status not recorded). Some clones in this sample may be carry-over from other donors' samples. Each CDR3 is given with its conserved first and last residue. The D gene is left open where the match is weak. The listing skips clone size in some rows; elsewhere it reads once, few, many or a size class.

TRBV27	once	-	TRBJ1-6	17	TGTGCCAGCAGTTCCCCTCGCCGGGGATTCTATAATTCACCCCTCCACTTT	CASSSPRRGFYNSPLHF
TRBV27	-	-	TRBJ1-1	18	TGTGCCAGCAGTTTACTGGGGACAAAAAATCGCAAGAACACTGAAGCTTTCTTT	CASSLLGTKNRKNTEAFF
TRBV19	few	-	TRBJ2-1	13	TGTGCCAGTAGTACCCTTTCTAGCGATGAGCAGTTCTTC	CASSTLSSDEQFF
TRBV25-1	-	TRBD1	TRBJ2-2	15	TGTGCCAGCAGGGCGGACAGGGGGCGAGTCGGGGAGCTGTTTTTT	CASRADRGRVGELFF
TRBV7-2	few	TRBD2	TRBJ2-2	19	TGTGCCAGCAGCTTAATTTCGGGACTAGCGGGACCCAACACCGGGGAGCTGTTTTTT	CASSLISGLAGPNTGELFF
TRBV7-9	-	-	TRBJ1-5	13	TGTGCCCTCAGCCGGGACACCAATCAGCCCCAGCATTTT	CALSRDTNQPQHF
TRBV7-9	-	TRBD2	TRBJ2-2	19	TGTGCCAGCAGCTTAGCCCGAGGAGCGGGACGGGCGAACACCGGGGAGCTGTTTTTT	CASSLARGAGRANTGELFF
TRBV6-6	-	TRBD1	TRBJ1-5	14	TGTGCCACCCGGGGACAGTATAGCAATCAGCCCCAGCATTTT	CATRGQYSNQPQHF
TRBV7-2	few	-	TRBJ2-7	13	TGTGCCAGCAGCGCCGGCCCGAACTCCGAGCAGTACTTC	CASSAGPNSEQYF
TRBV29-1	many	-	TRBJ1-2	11	TGCAGCGTTGAAGACAGAACAAGCTACACCTTC	CSVEDRTSYTF
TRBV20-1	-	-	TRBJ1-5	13	TGCAGTGCTCTGGGGCAGTGGTCCCGGACCCAGCATTTT	CSALGQWSRTQHF
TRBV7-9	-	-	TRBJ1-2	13	TGTGCCAGCAGCCATGGAAACTCGAATGGCTACACCTTC	CASSHGNSNGYTF
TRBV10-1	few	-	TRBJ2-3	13	TGCGCCAGCAGTGCCGGGCACACAGATACGCAGTATTTT	CASSAGHTDTQYF
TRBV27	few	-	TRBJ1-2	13	TGTGCCAGCAGTTTATCGAGGAGGGTAGGCTACACCTTC	CASSLSRRVGYTF
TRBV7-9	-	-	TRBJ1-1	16	TGTGCCAGCAGCCCAGTAACAGGGAGCATGAACACTGAAGCTTTCTTT	CASSPVTGSMNTEAFF
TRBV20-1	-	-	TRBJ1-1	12	TGCAGTGCTGGCCAGATGAACACTGAAGCTTTCTTT	CSAGQMNTEAFF
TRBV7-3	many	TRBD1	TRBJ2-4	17	TGTGCCAGCAGCCCGGGGACAGCCGTTTCGCCCAAAAACATTCAGTACTTC	CASSPGTAVSPKNIQYF